The 24 T cell receptor beta chains below were found in one sample sequenced in a study of T cell responses to AZD1222 COVID-19 vaccine (TCRdb year 2021). The label giving this sample's time point can be read as: baseline before first vaccination. The sample's treatment or condition label is to be understood as: meningococcal conjugate vaccine given as trial control. The method behind the library was the immunoSEQ multiplex PCR assay. In its TCRdb copy, this immuneACCESS table keeps in-frame sequences only and misses some clones. Where compared with another copy, unresolved V genes explain less than half of these, and the others have no known cause. The sample table contains some 150,000 clones; only one count was recorded for roughly four fifths of them. The ten largest clones add up to about 4% of the sample. The starting material was peripheral blood, obtained on day 0 of MenACWY control vaccination. The source of these receptors is an adult in good health.

The J gene is TRBJ1-3, the V gene TRBV15, with D hard to call. This CDR3 has 16 amino acids. Germline loops: CDR1 LNHNV, CDR2 YYDKDF (reference sequence). V gave up 1 base and J gave up 0 bases, with 10 bases separating them. CDR3 in amino acids: CATSRGGRGSGNTIYF. The DNA of the CDR3 is TGTGCCACCAGCAGAGGAGGACGGGGCTCTGGAAACACCATATATTTT. Based on the CDR3 plus reference TRBV15 and TRBJ1-3, the full variable domain is DAMVIQNPRYQVTQFGKPVTLSCSQTLNHNVMYWYQQKSSQAPKLLFHYYDKDFNNEADTPDNFQSRRPNTSFCFLDIRSPGLGDTAMYLCATSRGGRGSGNTIYFGEGSWLTVV.

The CDR3 sequence is CASSLEGGTYNEQFF. The CDR3 DNA sequence: TGTGCCAGCAGCTTGGAGGGGGGGACCTACAATGAGCAGTTCTTC. The chain uses TRBV5-4 and TRBJ2-1; D is possibly TRBD2 (7 bases). Germline CDR1 reads SGHNT; CDR2 reads YYREEE (reference sequence). The CDR3 spans 15 residues. V lost 0 bases, J lost 2 bases, and 9 bases lay in between. The full variable domain, in which reference TRBV5-4 and TRBJ2-1 provide the parts outside the CDR3, is ETGVTQSPTHLIKTRGQQVTLRCSSQSGHNTVSWYQQALGQGPQFIFQYYREEENGRGNFPPRFSGLQFPNYSSELNVNALELDDSALYLCASSLEGGTYNEQFFGPGTRLTVL.

J is TRBJ2-5 and V is TRBV5-1, with TRBD2 matching over 13 bases. Germline loops: CDR1 SGHRS, CDR2 YFSETQ. The junction had 4 bases not matched to a gene; V was cut back by 0 bases and J by 5 bases. The CDR3 covers 16 residues. The CDR3 here is CASSLARTSGGETQYF. In nucleotides, the CDR3 is TGCGCCAGCAGCTTGGCCAGGACTAGCGGGGGCGAGACCCAGTACTTC.

The CDR3 DNA follows: TGTGCCAGCAGCCGGCAAGGTGGATCGGAAACAGATACGCAGTATTTT. Translated: CASSRQGGSETDTQYF. The rearrangement links TRBV13 to TRBJ2-3; D gene ambiguous. The CDR3 totals 16 residues. Germline V lookup: CDR1 PRHDT, CDR2 FYEKMQ (reference sequence). Trimming took off 5 bases at V and 3 bases at J, with 18 bases between the two ends.

The CDR3 region is CASSFDGPYEQYV. The CDR3 region has the DNA TGTGCCAGCAGTTTTGACGGGCCCTACGAGCAGTACGTC. V gene TRBV12-3 or TRBV12-4 combines with J gene TRBJ2-7; D not resolved. V was shortened by 3 bases and J by 2 bases, with 8 bases between the two germline ends. This CDR3 comprises 13 residues.

The genes are TRBV11-2 and TRBJ2-5, with D perhaps TRBD2 (5 bases). V was clipped by 1 base and J by 5 bases, with 17 bases between them. CDR3 size: 16 residues. Germline-derived CDR1 and CDR2 are SGHAT and FQNNGV. This chain's CDR3 is CASSLVSSFLRETQYF. The CDR3 region has the DNA TGTGCCAGCAGCTTAGTCTCTAGCTTCTTGAGGGAGACCCAGTACTTC.

This chain links TRBV11-2 with TRBJ2-2; the D is unclear. V lost 0 bases and J 6 bases, leaving 5 bases between the germline ends. CDR1 is SGHAT, CDR2 FQNNGV, per germline. The CDR3 sequence is 13 residues long. CDR3 loop: CASSLEPAGELFF. CDR3 sequence (DNA): TGTGCCAGCAGCTTAGAACCGGCCGGGGAGCTGTTTTTT.

This chain connects TRBV27 to TRBJ1-6, with a possible D match to TRBD1 (5 bases). V lost 8 bases and J 9 bases, leaving 11 bases between the germline ends. The CDR3 is 12 residues long. CDR1 and CDR2 (germline): MNHEY, SMNVEV (reference sequence). In nucleotides, the CDR3 is TGTGCCAGCGGGGCGTGGGGTTCACCCCTCCACTTT. This codes for CASGAWGSPLHF.

This clone was recorded only once. The chain carries TRBV28 and TRBJ1-6, with 7 bases identical to TRBD1. Trimming took 7 bases from V and 9 from J; bases not matched to a gene: 6. The CDR3 has 13 residues. Germline CDR1 is MDHEN and CDR2 is SYDVKM. CDR3 nucleotides: TGTGCCAGCAAAGGACAGGTAACTTCACCCCTCCACTTT. This encodes CASKGQVTSPLHF.

The genes are TRBV9 and TRBJ2-3; D perhaps matches TRBD2 (6 bases). The V end was cut by 0 bases, the J end by 5 bases, with 10 bases between. The CDR3 is 14 amino acids. Germline loops: CDR1 SGDLS, CDR2 YYNGEE. CDR3 sequence: CASSVVVGGDTQYF. DNA for the CDR3: TGTGCCAGCAGCGTAGTAGTGGGGGGAGATACGCAGTATTTT. The full variable domain, in which reference TRBV9 and TRBJ2-3 provide the parts outside the CDR3, is DSGVTQTPKHLITATGQRVTLRCSPRSGDLSVYWYQQSLDQGLQFLIQYYNGEERAKGNILERFSAQQFPDLHSELNLSSLELGDSALYFCASSVVVGGDTQYFGPGTRLTVL.

The V call is TRBV29-1, the J call TRBJ2-7; D unclear. The germline V gene encodes CDR1 SQVTM and CDR2 ANQGSEA. The CDR3 loop spans 11 amino acids. The CDR3 region is CSVKDGYEQYV. As DNA, the CDR3 is TGCAGCGTTAAAGACGGATACGAGCAGTACGTC.

The gene calls are TRBV5-4 and TRBJ2-1, with 9 bases lining up with TRBD1. This CDR3 region has 15 residues. Germline V CDR1 and CDR2: SGHNT, YYREEE (reference sequence). J lost 5 bases, V lost 5 bases, and 8 bases had no gene match. The CDR3 bases are TGTGCCAGCAGGACTACAGGGGGCATCCACAATGAGCAGTTCTTC. It specifies CASRTTGGIHNEQFF.

The chain recombines TRBV14 with TRBJ1-1; unclear D gene. Trimming took off 5 bases at V and 0 bases at J, with 10 bases between the two ends. The CDR3 contains 14 residues. Germline V CDR1 and CDR2: SGHDN, FVKESK. Here the CDR3 reads CASSFKTVNTEAFF. DNA of the CDR3: TGTGCCAGCAGCTTTAAGACGGTGAACACTGAAGCTTTCTTT.

The chain carries TRBV2 and TRBJ2-7; 7 bases fit TRBD1. With V trimmed by 2 bases and J by 0 bases, 4 bases remained unmatched. The CDR3 contains 15 residues. The germline V gene encodes CDR1 SNHLY and CDR2 FYNNEI. The CDR3 nucleotides are TGTGCCAGCAGTGAAAAGGGGGCAAACTCCTACGAGCAGTACGTC. This translates into CASSEKGANSYEQYV.

The count of this clone is one. The chain couples TRBV7-3 to TRBJ2-2; the D gene is possibly TRBD1 (5 bases). The V and J ends lost 2 bases and 7 bases respectively, with 14 bases between them. This CDR3 is built from 15 residues. Germline CDR1 is SGHTA and CDR2 is FQGTGA. The CDR3 DNA reads as TGTGCCAGCAGCTTATCGCTAGGGGTTAGCGGGGAGCTGTTTTTT. Amino acid sequence: CASSLSLGVSGELFF.

This clone came up a few times. This chain links TRBV27 with TRBJ1-6, with 11 nucleotides matching TRBD1. The CDR3 totals 17 residues. Looked up from germline, CDR1 is MNHEY and CDR2 is SMNVEV (reference sequence). After removal of 6 bases from V and 3 bases from J, the junction contained 7 bases not matched to a gene. In nucleotides, the CDR3 is TGTGCCAGCAGCTACCGGGACAGGGGGTACTATAATTCACCCCTCCACTTT. Its protein is CASSYRDRGYYNSPLHF.

This sequence joins TRBV12-5 and TRBJ2-7; 9 bases map to TRBD1. V shed 1 base and J 5 bases; nucleotides not matched to a gene: 6. The CDR3 runs 15 residues. CDR1 and CDR2 from the germline V gene are LGHNT and FRNRAP. Here the CDR3 reads CASGLAGQGKNEQYF. The CDR3 DNA reads TGTGCTAGTGGTTTGGCCGGACAGGGGAAGAACGAGCAGTACTTC.

The chain carries TRBV29-1 and TRBJ1-1, with no clear D. This CDR3 contains 12 residues. Between the trimmed V and J ends, which lost 3 bases and 11 bases, there was a span of 16 bases. Germline V gives CDR1 SQVTM, CDR2 ANQGSEA. The CDR3 DNA follows: TGCAGCGTTGATAGTATCGACAAGGGCGCTTTCTTT. Protein: CSVDSIDKGAFF.

The chain couples TRBV12-3 or TRBV12-4 to TRBJ1-1, with D possibly being TRBD1 (5 bases). Trimming shortened V by 6 bases and J by 7 bases, and 9 bases separated the two germline ends. The CDR3 covers 11 residues. The CDR3 sequence is CASRMTVEAFF. The CDR3 DNA reads TGTGCCAGCAGGATGACAGTTGAAGCTTTCTTT.

The chain links TRBV27 to TRBJ1-2, with TRBD1 as a possible D gene (5 bases). The V gene lost 4 bases and the J gene lost 0 bases, with 15 bases spanning the gap. This CDR3 comprises 16 residues. Germline lookup yields CDR1 MNHEY and CDR2 SMNVEV (reference sequence). In DNA, the CDR3 is TGTGCCAGCAGTTCTGCCGGGACCGACGCTAACTATGGCTACACCTTC. It yields the protein CASSSAGTDANYGYTF.

The chain links TRBV12-3 or TRBV12-4 to TRBJ2-1, with 8 bases matching TRBD2. The CDR3 spans 11 residues. With 6 bases clipped from V and 12 bases from J, the junction kept 4 bases outside the gene matches. CDR3 nucleotides: TGTGCCAGCAGCCCGGCGGGGGGGCAGTTCTTC. It encodes CASSPAGGQFF.

The chain recombines TRBV19 with TRBJ1-2, with TRBD1 matching over 8 bases. CDR1 LNHDA and CDR2 SQIVND come from the germline V gene (reference sequence). The ends lost 0 bases at V and 2 bases at J; junction bases unmatched: 5. The CDR3 runs to 16 residues. The CDR3 sequence is CASSIDNRGTNYGYTF. CDR3 DNA: TGTGCCAGTAGTATAGATAACAGGGGGACCAACTATGGCTACACCTTC.

The rearrangement joins TRBV6-5 to TRBJ2-2; maybe TRBD2 (5 bases). CDR1 and CDR2 from the germline V gene are MNHEY and SVGAGI. The V and J ends lost 2 bases and 1 base respectively, with 11 bases between them. The CDR3 is made up of 16 amino acids. The CDR3 here is CASSYAGMRNTGELFF. CDR3 nucleotide sequence: TGTGCCAGCAGTTACGCCGGGATGCGGAACACCGGGGAGCTGTTTTTT.

This clone was found once. This sequence joins TRBV7-9 and TRBJ1-1; 10 bases line up with TRBD1. V dropped 5 bases and J dropped 5; count of bases not matched to a gene: 2. The V gene's germline CDR1 is SEHNR and CDR2 FQNEAQ (reference sequence). The CDR3 runs 13 residues. Written as DNA, the CDR3 is TGTGCCAGCAGCCTGGGACAGGGGACTGAAGCTTTCTTT. Its protein is CASSLGQGTEAFF.